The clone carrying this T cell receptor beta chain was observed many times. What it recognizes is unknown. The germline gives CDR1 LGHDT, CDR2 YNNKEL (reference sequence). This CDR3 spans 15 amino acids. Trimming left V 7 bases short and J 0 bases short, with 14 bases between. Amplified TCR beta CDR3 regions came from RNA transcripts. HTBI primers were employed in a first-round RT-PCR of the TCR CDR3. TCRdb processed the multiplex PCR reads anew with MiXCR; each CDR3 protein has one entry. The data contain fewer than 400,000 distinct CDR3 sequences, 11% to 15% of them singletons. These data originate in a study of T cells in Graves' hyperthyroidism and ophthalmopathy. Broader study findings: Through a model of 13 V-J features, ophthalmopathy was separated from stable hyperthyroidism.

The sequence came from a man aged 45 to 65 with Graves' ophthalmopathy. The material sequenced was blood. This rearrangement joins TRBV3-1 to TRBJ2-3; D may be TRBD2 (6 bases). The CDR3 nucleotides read TGTGCCAGCACCTCTAGCGTTACTAGCACAGATACGCAGTATTTT. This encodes CASTSSVTSTDTQYF.